The clone carrying this TCR beta chain was recorded once. The sample belongs to a study of blood T cell repertoires in COVID-19. Looking at the study overall: Sources were T cells, B-cell-depleted T cells, or PBMCs; the material itself was cDNA or gDNA.

The CDR3 contains 14 residues. The germline V gene has CDR1 SGDLS and CDR2 YYNGEE. V dropped 0 bases and J dropped 4 bases, with 7 bases sitting between them. The authors' processing: The authors estimated nucleated cell counts from reference gene primer amplification. This table comes from immunoSEQ multiplex PCR, and its TCRdb copy is limited to in-frame clones, with some not included. That table is the source of V, J and clone size, and D and trimming were worked out from the DNA. The sample shows just under 45,000 clones, 87% of them seen only once. V is TRBV9 and J is TRBJ2-2, with unresolved D. The TCR originated in a woman aged 80 or over in a cohort sampled during active or convalescent COVID-19. The sequencing input was peripheral blood. CDR3 DNA sequence: TGTGCCAGCAGCGTAGAACCAGGCACCGGGGAGCTGTTTTTT. Protein: CASSVEPGTGELFF.